These T cell receptor beta chains were read from a single sample in a study of T-cell reconstitution after alpha-beta-depleted transplantation in children. TCRdb passed the PCR reads through MiXCR, listing each CDR3 protein once. The sample lists under 450,000 distinct CDR3 sequences, 16% seen once, with less than 30% in the top ten. Sequences were derived from PBMCs, mostly from graft donor cells, sampled 360 days after TCRalphabeta/CD19-depleted stem cell transplant. These receptors were collected from a boy under two years old who had a stem cell transplant for Wiskott-Aldrich syndrome, so the T cells may come from the graft donor. Each CDR3 is given with its conserved first and last residue. A D gene is named only where the DNA matches it firmly. Rows may omit the clone size; those that give it use once, few, many or a size class.

d_call: TRBD1
j_call: TRBJ2-7
v_call: TRBV5-1
clone_size: NA
cdr3_aa: CASRWDSGIYEQYF
cdr3_nt: TGCGCCAGCAGGTGGGACAGTGGGATCTACGAGCAGTACTTC

d_call: NA
j_call: TRBJ2-7
v_call: TRBV28
clone_size: NA
cdr3_aa: CASSSLFYEQYF
cdr3_nt: TGTGCCAGCAGTTCCCTATTCTACGAGCAGTACTTC

d_call: NA
j_call: TRBJ2-7
v_call: TRBV29-1
clone_size: NA
cdr3_aa: CSVTPRKGSYEQYF
cdr3_nt: TGCAGCGTTACTCCAAGGAAGGGCTCCTACGAGCAGTACTTC

d_call: NA
j_call: TRBJ2-1
v_call: TRBV12-3/TRBV12-4
clone_size: NA
cdr3_aa: CASSLPAGEQFF
cdr3_nt: TGTGCCAGCAGTTTGCCCGCCGGTGAGCAGTTCTTC

d_call: TRBD2
j_call: TRBJ2-1
v_call: TRBV10-2
clone_size: few
cdr3_aa: CASKGLAGEHSYNEQFF
cdr3_nt: TGCGCCAGCAAGGGACTAGCGGGAGAGCACTCCTACAATGAGCAGTTCTTC

d_call: TRBD2
j_call: TRBJ2-3
v_call: TRBV28
clone_size: few
cdr3_aa: CASSTGLAGGIGDTQYF
cdr3_nt: TGTGCCAGCAGTACCGGACTAGCGGGGGGGATAGGGGATACGCAGTATTTT

d_call: TRBD2
j_call: TRBJ2-2
v_call: TRBV12-3/TRBV12-4
clone_size: NA
cdr3_aa: CAISLALRLAGTTRELFF
cdr3_nt: TGTGCCATCAGTTTAGCGCTACGACTAGCGGGGACGACCAGGGAGCTGTTTTTT

d_call: NA
j_call: TRBJ1-5
v_call: TRBV15
clone_size: NA
cdr3_aa: CATSREIGVGPQHF
cdr3_nt: TGTGCCACCAGCAGAGAGATCGGGGTAGGGCCCCAGCATTTT

d_call: NA
j_call: TRBJ2-7
v_call: TRBV18
clone_size: few
cdr3_aa: CASSPRAAGALSYEQYF
cdr3_nt: TGTGCCAGCTCACCACGGGCGGCCGGGGCTCTCTCCTACGAGCAGTACTTC

d_call: TRBD1
j_call: TRBJ2-1
v_call: TRBV29-1
clone_size: few
cdr3_aa: CSVGDRGVVGQFF
cdr3_nt: TGCAGCGTTGGGGACAGGGGGGTCGTGGGGCAGTTCTTC

d_call: NA
j_call: TRBJ2-7
v_call: TRBV4-1
clone_size: many
cdr3_aa: CASSQDRWQRFHEQYF
cdr3_nt: TGCGCCAGCAGCCAAGATCGGTGGCAGAGGTTCCACGAGCAGTACTTC

d_call: NA
j_call: TRBJ2-2
v_call: TRBV5-1
clone_size: NA
cdr3_aa: CASSSHPGPGARELFF
cdr3_nt: TGCGCCAGCAGCTCCCACCCGGGGCCCGGAGCAAGGGAGCTGTTTTTT

d_call: NA
j_call: TRBJ2-2
v_call: TRBV19
clone_size: few
cdr3_aa: CASSMAPRTGELFF
cdr3_nt: TGTGCCAGTAGTATGGCGCCCCGCACCGGGGAGCTGTTTTTT

d_call: TRBD1
j_call: TRBJ2-2
v_call: TRBV6-5
clone_size: NA
cdr3_aa: CASSYGQGLNTGELFF
cdr3_nt: TGTGCCAGCAGTTACGGACAGGGACTGAACACCGGGGAGCTGTTTTTT

d_call: NA
j_call: TRBJ2-7
v_call: TRBV6-1
clone_size: NA
cdr3_aa: CASQKGPIYEQYF
cdr3_nt: TGTGCCAGTCAGAAAGGACCCATCTACGAGCAGTACTTC

d_call: NA
j_call: TRBJ1-5
v_call: TRBV21-1
clone_size: NA
cdr3_aa: CASDYQPQHF
cdr3_nt: TGTGCCAGCGACTATCAGCCCCAGCATTTT

d_call: TRBD2
j_call: TRBJ2-2
v_call: TRBV7-6
clone_size: NA
cdr3_aa: CASSLTTSGTTGELFF
cdr3_nt: TGTGCCAGCAGCTTAACAACTAGCGGGACCACCGGGGAGCTGTTTTTT

d_call: TRBD2
j_call: TRBJ2-7
v_call: TRBV29-1
clone_size: NA
cdr3_aa: CSVGGLAGRNEQYF
cdr3_nt: TGCAGCGTTGGAGGACTAGCGGGGCGGAACGAGCAGTACTTC

d_call: NA
j_call: TRBJ2-2
v_call: TRBV6-5
clone_size: few
cdr3_aa: CASTDSTGELFF
cdr3_nt: TGTGCCAGCACTGACTCCACCGGGGAGCTGTTTTTT

d_call: TRBD2
j_call: TRBJ2-5
v_call: TRBV20-1
clone_size: NA
cdr3_aa: CSALIGLAGETQYF
cdr3_nt: TGCAGTGCTCTCATCGGACTAGCGGGAGAGACCCAGTACTTC

d_call: TRBD1
j_call: TRBJ2-7
v_call: TRBV2
clone_size: NA
cdr3_aa: CASCRQGYEQYF
cdr3_nt: TGTGCCAGCTGTCGACAGGGCTACGAGCAGTACTTC

d_call: TRBD1
j_call: TRBJ2-2
v_call: TRBV3-1
clone_size: NA
cdr3_aa: CASSLWGQGATGELFF
cdr3_nt: TGTGCCAGCAGCCTTTGGGGACAGGGGGCCACCGGGGAGCTGTTTTTT

d_call: TRBD1
j_call: TRBJ2-7
v_call: TRBV5-1
clone_size: few
cdr3_aa: CASSPGTETYEQYF
cdr3_nt: TGCGCCAGCAGCCCCGGGACAGAGACCTACGAGCAGTACTTC

d_call: NA
j_call: TRBJ2-1
v_call: TRBV5-1
clone_size: NA
cdr3_aa: CASSLPSGTNNEQFF
cdr3_nt: TGCGCCAGCAGCTTGCCGTCCGGGACAAACAATGAGCAGTTCTTC

d_call: TRBD1
j_call: TRBJ2-3
v_call: TRBV27
clone_size: NA
cdr3_aa: CASSPGQGRVADTQYF
cdr3_nt: TGTGCCAGCAGTCCGGGACAGGGAAGGGTGGCAGATACGCAGTATTTT

d_call: NA
j_call: TRBJ2-2
v_call: TRBV7-2
clone_size: few
cdr3_aa: CASSSRRTGELFF
cdr3_nt: TGTGCCAGCAGCTCGCGCCGAACCGGGGAGCTGTTTTTT

d_call: TRBD1
j_call: TRBJ2-7
v_call: TRBV7-2
clone_size: NA
cdr3_aa: CASSLSTGGSYEQYF
cdr3_nt: TGTGCCAGCAGCTTGTCGACAGGGGGGTCCTACGAGCAGTACTTC

d_call: NA
j_call: TRBJ2-3
v_call: TRBV3-1
clone_size: NA
cdr3_aa: CASSPRLDPKADTQYF
cdr3_nt: TGTGCCAGCAGCCCCCGACTGGATCCCAAAGCAGATACGCAGTATTTT

d_call: TRBD1
j_call: TRBJ2-6
v_call: TRBV29-1
clone_size: NA
cdr3_aa: CSVGFTGDGANVLTF
cdr3_nt: TGCAGCGTTGGGTTCACAGGGGACGGGGCCAACGTCCTGACTTTC

d_call: NA
j_call: TRBJ1-4
v_call: TRBV7-2
clone_size: NA
cdr3_aa: CASSRIRAATNEKLFF
cdr3_nt: TGTGCCAGCAGCCGTATCCGGGCCGCAACTAATGAAAAACTGTTTTTT

d_call: TRBD2
j_call: TRBJ2-3
v_call: TRBV7-9
clone_size: few
cdr3_aa: CATGLAGGGDTQYF
cdr3_nt: TGTGCCACCGGACTAGCGGGGGGAGGAGATACGCAGTATTTT

d_call: TRBD1
j_call: TRBJ2-7
v_call: TRBV12-3/TRBV12-4
clone_size: few
cdr3_aa: CASSPSTGGPYEQYF
cdr3_nt: TGTGCCAGCAGTCCTTCGACAGGGGGACCCTACGAGCAGTACTTC

d_call: TRBD1
j_call: TRBJ2-7
v_call: TRBV7-8
clone_size: NA
cdr3_aa: CASSWLGQGFYEQYF
cdr3_nt: TGTGCCAGCAGTTGGCTGGGACAGGGTTTCTACGAGCAGTACTTC

d_call: NA
j_call: TRBJ2-7
v_call: TRBV12-3/TRBV12-4
clone_size: NA
cdr3_aa: CASSSGQPSYEQYF
cdr3_nt: TGTGCCAGCAGTTCAGGTCAGCCATCCTACGAGCAGTACTTC

d_call: TRBD2
j_call: TRBJ2-7
v_call: TRBV13
clone_size: NA
cdr3_aa: CASSWGLASSYEQYF
cdr3_nt: TGTGCCAGCAGCTGGGGACTAGCGAGCTCCTACGAGCAGTACTTC

d_call: NA
j_call: TRBJ2-5
v_call: TRBV20-1
clone_size: NA
cdr3_aa: CSALARTPRETQYF
cdr3_nt: TGCAGTGCCCTTGCCCGGACCCCGAGAGAGACCCAGTACTTC

d_call: NA
j_call: TRBJ2-3
v_call: TRBV12-3/TRBV12-4
clone_size: NA
cdr3_aa: CASTLPGTDTQYF
cdr3_nt: TGTGCCAGCACTTTACCGGGCACAGATACGCAGTATTTT

d_call: NA
j_call: TRBJ1-1
v_call: TRBV6-2/TRBV6-3
clone_size: few
cdr3_aa: CASRMYGEGITEAFF
cdr3_nt: TGTGCCAGCAGAATGTATGGAGAGGGGATAACTGAAGCTTTCTTT

d_call: NA
j_call: TRBJ2-1
v_call: TRBV5-1
clone_size: few
cdr3_aa: CASSSPAGAVGSYNEQFF
cdr3_nt: TGCGCCAGCAGCTCCCCCGCAGGGGCCGTAGGTTCCTACAATGAGCAGTTCTTC

d_call: NA
j_call: TRBJ2-5
v_call: TRBV21-1
clone_size: NA
cdr3_aa: CASSKGLADHFQETQYF
cdr3_nt: TGTGCCAGCAGCAAGGGGCTAGCGGACCATTTCCAAGAGACCCAGTACTTC

d_call: NA
j_call: TRBJ2-2
v_call: TRBV7-2
clone_size: NA
cdr3_aa: CASSPERTGELFF
cdr3_nt: TGTGCCAGCAGCCCTGAAAGGACCGGGGAGCTGTTTTTT

d_call: NA
j_call: TRBJ2-5
v_call: TRBV5-5
clone_size: few
cdr3_aa: CASSFRMQFIGEETQYF
cdr3_nt: TGTGCCAGCAGCTTTAGGATGCAGTTTATTGGGGAAGAGACCCAGTACTTC

d_call: NA
j_call: TRBJ2-1
v_call: TRBV13
clone_size: NA
cdr3_aa: CASSFPSKNLGHNEQFF
cdr3_nt: TGTGCCAGCAGCTTCCCCTCTAAAAACTTAGGGCACAATGAGCAGTTCTTC

d_call: TRBD2
j_call: TRBJ2-2
v_call: TRBV7-9
clone_size: NA
cdr3_aa: CASSLTSGMYGELFF
cdr3_nt: TGTGCCAGCAGTCTGACTAGCGGGATGTACGGGGAGCTGTTTTTT

d_call: NA
j_call: TRBJ2-1
v_call: TRBV5-1
clone_size: few
cdr3_aa: CASSLWARRDGNEQFF
cdr3_nt: TGCGCCAGCAGCCTATGGGCTAGGCGGGATGGGAATGAGCAGTTCTTC

d_call: NA
j_call: TRBJ2-7
v_call: TRBV24-1
clone_size: few
cdr3_aa: CATSEDSYEQYF
cdr3_nt: TGTGCCACCAGTGAGGACAGCTACGAGCAGTACTTC

d_call: TRBD1
j_call: TRBJ2-7
v_call: TRBV7-9
clone_size: few
cdr3_aa: CASSFSTGELEQYF
cdr3_nt: TGTGCCAGCAGCTTTTCGACAGGGGAACTCGAGCAGTACTTC

d_call: TRBD2
j_call: TRBJ2-2
v_call: TRBV4-2
clone_size: NA
cdr3_aa: CASSQGVTGGPNGELFF
cdr3_nt: TGTGCCAGCAGCCAAGGGGTAACGGGGGGGCCAAACGGGGAGCTGTTTTTT

d_call: NA
j_call: TRBJ2-7
v_call: TRBV20-1
clone_size: NA
cdr3_aa: CSGDGSYEQYF
cdr3_nt: TGCAGTGGGGACGGCTCCTACGAGCAGTACTTC

d_call: NA
j_call: TRBJ1-1
v_call: TRBV5-1
clone_size: few
cdr3_aa: CASSSRTGRNTEAFF
cdr3_nt: TGCGCCAGCAGCTCGCGAACAGGGCGGAACACTGAAGCTTTCTTT

d_call: TRBD1
j_call: TRBJ2-7
v_call: TRBV6-5
clone_size: NA
cdr3_aa: CASSLRDRAAYEQYF
cdr3_nt: TGTGCCAGCAGTCTACGGGACAGGGCAGCCTACGAGCAGTACTTC

d_call: NA
j_call: TRBJ2-7
v_call: TRBV20-1
clone_size: few
cdr3_aa: CSAPTLYEQYF
cdr3_nt: TGCAGTGCTCCTACCCTCTACGAGCAGTACTTC

d_call: NA
j_call: TRBJ2-1
v_call: TRBV7-8
clone_size: NA
cdr3_aa: CASSRWLTGSEQFF
cdr3_nt: TGTGCCAGCAGCCGGTGGTTAACAGGGAGTGAGCAGTTCTTC

d_call: NA
j_call: TRBJ2-3
v_call: TRBV5-4
clone_size: NA
cdr3_aa: CASSFVGLDTQYF
cdr3_nt: TGTGCCAGCAGCTTTGTGGGTTTAGATACGCAGTATTTT

d_call: NA
j_call: TRBJ2-2
v_call: TRBV20-1
clone_size: few
cdr3_aa: CSARDWGNTGELFF
cdr3_nt: TGCAGTGCTAGAGATTGGGGGAACACCGGGGAGCTGTTTTTT

d_call: TRBD1
j_call: TRBJ2-5
v_call: TRBV11-3
clone_size: NA
cdr3_aa: CASSLAAWTGSKETQYF
cdr3_nt: TGTGCCAGCAGCTTAGCAGCCTGGACAGGCTCTAAAGAGACCCAGTACTTC

d_call: NA
j_call: TRBJ2-1
v_call: TRBV20-1
clone_size: NA
cdr3_aa: CSARELLGYNEQFF
cdr3_nt: TGCAGTGCTAGAGAACTCCTAGGATACAATGAGCAGTTCTTC

d_call: NA
j_call: TRBJ2-3
v_call: TRBV2
clone_size: few
cdr3_aa: CASSGEKGRSTDTQYF
cdr3_nt: TGTGCCAGCAGTGGGGAAAAAGGGCGTAGCACAGATACGCAGTATTTT

d_call: TRBD1
j_call: TRBJ2-3
v_call: TRBV6-4
clone_size: NA
cdr3_aa: CASSSDRGHTQYF
cdr3_nt: TGTGCCAGCAGTTCCGACAGGGGACATACGCAGTATTTT

d_call: TRBD2
j_call: TRBJ2-7
v_call: TRBV29-1
clone_size: NA
cdr3_aa: CSVEVGTSGFYEQYF
cdr3_nt: TGCAGCGTTGAAGTGGGGACTAGCGGGTTCTACGAGCAGTACTTC